This T cell receptor beta chain stems from a study of beta chain features in type 1 diabetes. Points from the study as a whole: More deletions and fewer insertions at VDJ junctions were seen in type 1 diabetes patients. Within each of all four CD4+ subsets, Type 1 diabetes patients had TCRB CDR3s that were moderately but significantly shorter.

A remark on this clone: Antigen specificity is unknown.

The investigators reverse transcribed all of the isolated RNA, so they sequenced expressed TCRB transcripts. Here immunoSEQ multiplex PCR was the method, and the copy in TCRdb shows in-frame clones only, minus some. The data show roughly 730,000 clones, with roughly 13% seen just once and less than 0.025% held by the top ten. CDR3 length: 15 residues. The V gene's germline CDR1 is LNHNV and CDR2 YYDKDF (reference sequence). Trimming stripped 0 bases from V and 4 bases from J, with 9 bases between. This rearrangement joins TRBV15 to TRBJ2-2; TRBD2 is a possible D gene (5 bases). Sequencing was performed on naive CD4+ T cells from blood. The TCR comes from a man in his late teens or twenties with type 1 diabetes. The CDR3 reads CATSREGAATGELFF. For the CDR3, the DNA is TGTGCCACCAGCAGAGAGGGAGCCGCCACCGGGGAGCTGTTTTTT.